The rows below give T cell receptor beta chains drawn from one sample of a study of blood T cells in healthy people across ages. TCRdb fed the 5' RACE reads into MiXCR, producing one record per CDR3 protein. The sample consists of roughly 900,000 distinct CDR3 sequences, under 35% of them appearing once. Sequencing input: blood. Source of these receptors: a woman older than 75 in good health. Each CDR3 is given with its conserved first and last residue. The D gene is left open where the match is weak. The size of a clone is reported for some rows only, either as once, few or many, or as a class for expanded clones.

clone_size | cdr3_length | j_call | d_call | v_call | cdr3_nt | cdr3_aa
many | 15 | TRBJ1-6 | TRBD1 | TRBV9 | TGTGCCAGCAGCCCGGGACAGGGCTATAATTCACCCCTCCACTTT | CASSPGQGYNSPLHF
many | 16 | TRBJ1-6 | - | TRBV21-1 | TGTGCCAGCAGCAAAGCGCTAGGGGGGCCCCTTTCACCCCTCCACTTT | CASSKALGGPLSPLHF
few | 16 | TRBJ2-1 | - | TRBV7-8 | TGTGCCAGCAGCTTTTCCACAGGGAGGGGATCCAATGAGCAGTTCTTC | CASSFSTGRGSNEQFF
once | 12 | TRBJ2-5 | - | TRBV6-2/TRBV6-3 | TGTGCCAGCAGTGAGGTTACGGAGACCCAGTACTTC | CASSEVTETQYF
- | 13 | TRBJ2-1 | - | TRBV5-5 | TGTGCCAGCAGCTTGTACAGGGACAATGAGCAGTTCTTC | CASSLYRDNEQFF
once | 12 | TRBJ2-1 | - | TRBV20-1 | TGCAGTGCTACTGTAGCCTACAATGAGCAGTTCTTC | CSATVAYNEQFF
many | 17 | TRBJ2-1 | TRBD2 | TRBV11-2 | TGTGCCAGCAGCTCACCGGGACTAGCGGGGGGGGTGGATGAGCAGTTCTTC | CASSSPGLAGGVDEQFF
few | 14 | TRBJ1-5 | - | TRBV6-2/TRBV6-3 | TGTGCCAGCAGTGACCCGGATAGCAATCAGCCCCAGCATTTT | CASSDPDSNQPQHF
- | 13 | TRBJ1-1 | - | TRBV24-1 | TGTGCCACCAGTGATGGAGGGGATAGTGAGGCTTTCTTT | CATSDGGDSEAFF
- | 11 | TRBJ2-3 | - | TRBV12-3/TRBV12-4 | TGTGCCAGCGCGCGTGCAGATGCGCAGTATTTT | CASARADAQYF
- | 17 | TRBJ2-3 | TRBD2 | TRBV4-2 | TGTGCCAGCAGCCACGGACTAGCGAGGGGCCAGGGAGATACGCAGTATTTT | CASSHGLARGQGDTQYF
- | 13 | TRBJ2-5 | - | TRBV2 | TGTGCCAGCAGGGAACGAAGGACAGCACTTCAGTACTTC | CASRERRTALQYF
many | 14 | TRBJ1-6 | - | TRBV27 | TGTGCCAGCAGGCAGAGCTCCTATAATTCACCCCTCCACTTT | CASRQSSYNSPLHF
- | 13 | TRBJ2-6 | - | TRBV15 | TGTGCCACCAGCACGTACGGGGCCAACGTCCTGACTTTC | CATSTYGANVLTF
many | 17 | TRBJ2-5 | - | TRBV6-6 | TGTGCCAGCAGTTACCCGGTCACGGGGGAACTACAAGAGACCCAGTACTTC | CASSYPVTGELQETQYF
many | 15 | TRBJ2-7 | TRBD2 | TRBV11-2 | TGTGCCAGCAGCCCCCGGGGGGGGATGGGCCACGAGCAGTACTTC | CASSPRGGMGHEQYF
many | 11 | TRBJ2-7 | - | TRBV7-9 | TGTGCCAGCAGCTTAGACAGGGTGCAGTACTTC | CASSLDRVQYF
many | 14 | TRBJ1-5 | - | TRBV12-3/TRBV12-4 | TGTGCCAGAACAGGGACCTATAGCAATCAGCCCCAGCATTTT | CARTGTYSNQPQHF
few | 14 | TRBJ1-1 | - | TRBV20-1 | TGCAGTGCCCAACTTGACGTCGGGCGGGCTGAAGCTTTCTTT | CSAQLDVGRAEAFF
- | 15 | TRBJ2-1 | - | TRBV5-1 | TGCACCAGCAGCACGCAGGGGGAGGACTACAATGAGCAGTTCTTC | CTSSTQGEDYNEQFF
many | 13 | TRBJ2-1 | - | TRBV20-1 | TGCAGTGCTAGAGGCGGGTCAGACAATGAGCAGTTCTTC | CSARGGSDNEQFF
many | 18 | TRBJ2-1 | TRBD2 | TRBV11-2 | TGTGCCAGCAGCTTAGCTCTAGCGGGGGGGTATTCCTACAATGAGCAGTTCTTC | CASSLALAGGYSYNEQFF
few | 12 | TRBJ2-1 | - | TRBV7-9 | TGTGCCAGCAGCCTAGGGACCCCCTCTTCGTTCTTC | CASSLGTPSSFF
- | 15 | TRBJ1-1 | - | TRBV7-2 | TGTGCCAGCAGCTTAGTGGGGAAATCTAACACTGAAGCTTTCTTT | CASSLVGKSNTEAFF
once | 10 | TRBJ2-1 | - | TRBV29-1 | TGCAGCGCGGAGGGAGGTGAGCAGTTCTTC | CSAEGGEQFF
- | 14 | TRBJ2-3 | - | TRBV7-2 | TGTGCCAGCAGCAGCGACCAGGGTGCAGATACGCAGTATTTT | CASSSDQGADTQYF